The 4 T cell receptor beta chains listed next were all sequenced from one sample in a study of vaccination effects on CD4 cells after COVID-19. Their recognized antigens are unknown. Expansion of antigen-specific CD4+ T cells with viral peptide pools was carried out by the ViraFEST assay before sequencing. With approximately 9 days of culture completed, CD4+ T cells were isolated. Nucleocapsid antibody tests were negative, and the vaccine recipients had no prior SARS-CoV-2 infection. Sequencing used immunoSEQ multiplex PCR; TCRdb keeps in-frame clones, though not all of them. Among around 63,000 clones listed, approximately 71% were seen once. The specimen comprised CD4+ T cells from PBMCs cultured with HCoV-OC43 spike peptides, sampled before COVID-19 vaccination. Subset noted: HCoV-OC43 spike overlapping peptide pool stimulation. All receptors come from a human donor who received a COVID-19 vaccine.

This rearrangement joins TRBV10-1 to TRBJ2-7; 8 bases line up with TRBD2. V shed 2 bases and J 0 bases; nucleotides not matched to a gene: 6. Looked up from germline, CDR1 is WNHNN and CDR2 is SYGVQD (reference sequence). The CDR3 runs 16 residues. The CDR3 loop reads CASSERGGRDSYEQYV. In nucleotides, the CDR3 is TGCGCCAGCAGTGAGCGGGGGGGCAGGGACTCCTACGAGCAGTACGTC.

This clone was detected only a few times. The V gene is TRBV12-5, the J gene TRBJ1-5; D is uncertain. CDR3 length equals 13 residues. CDR1 and CDR2 from the germline V gene are LGHNT and FRNRAP. Trimming removed 4 bases at V and 4 bases at J, with 8 bases between. The CDR3 protein is CASGSSWNQPQHF. The DNA for the CDR3 is TGTGCTAGTGGTTCCAGTTGGAATCAGCCCCAGCATTTT.

V gene TRBV11-2 combines with J gene TRBJ1-2, with 7 bases aligning to TRBD1. J gave up 4 bases and V 5 bases, and 13 bases lay outside the gene matches. The CDR3 is 16 residues long. CDR1 is SGHAT and CDR2 is FQNNGV in the germline V gene. The CDR3 spells CASSLRQGPNVYGYTF. In DNA, the CDR3 is TGTGCCAGCAGCCTCAGACAGGGCCCGAACGTCTATGGCTACACCTTC.

The chain employs TRBV7-2 and TRBJ1-2; D is uncertain. The germline V and J ends were trimmed by 1 base and 8 bases, with 11 bases remaining between them. Germline V gives CDR1 SGHTA, CDR2 FQGNSA. The length of the CDR3 is 13 residues. CDR3 nucleotide sequence: TGTGCCAGCAGCTTAGGGAGATCAAAGGGCTACACCTTC. The encoded protein is CASSLGRSKGYTF.